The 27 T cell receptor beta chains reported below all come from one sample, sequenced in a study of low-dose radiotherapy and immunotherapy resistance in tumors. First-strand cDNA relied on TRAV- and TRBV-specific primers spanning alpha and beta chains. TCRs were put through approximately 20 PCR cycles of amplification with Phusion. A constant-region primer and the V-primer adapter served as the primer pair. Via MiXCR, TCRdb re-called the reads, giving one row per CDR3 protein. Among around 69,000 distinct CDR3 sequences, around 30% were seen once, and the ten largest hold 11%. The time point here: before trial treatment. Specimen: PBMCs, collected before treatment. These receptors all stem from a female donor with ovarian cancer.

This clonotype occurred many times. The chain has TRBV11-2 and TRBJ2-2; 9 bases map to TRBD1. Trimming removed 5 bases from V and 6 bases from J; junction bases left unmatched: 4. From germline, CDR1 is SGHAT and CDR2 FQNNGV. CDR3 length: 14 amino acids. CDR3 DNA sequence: TGTGCCAGCAGCCTAAGGACAGGGGCCGGGGAGCTGTTTTTT. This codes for CASSLRTGAGELFF.

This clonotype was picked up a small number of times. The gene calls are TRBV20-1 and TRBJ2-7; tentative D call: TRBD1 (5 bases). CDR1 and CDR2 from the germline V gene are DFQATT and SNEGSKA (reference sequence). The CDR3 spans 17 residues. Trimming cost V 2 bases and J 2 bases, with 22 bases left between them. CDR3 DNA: TGCAGTGCTAGAAAATTCGCAGGGTACCGAATCCCCTACGAGCAGTACTTC. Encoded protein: CSARKFAGYRIPYEQYF.

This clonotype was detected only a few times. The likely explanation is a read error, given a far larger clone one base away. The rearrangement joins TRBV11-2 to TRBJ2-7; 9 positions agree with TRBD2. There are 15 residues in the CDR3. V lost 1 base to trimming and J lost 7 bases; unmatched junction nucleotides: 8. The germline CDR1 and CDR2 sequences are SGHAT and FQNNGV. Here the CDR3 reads CASSLAAGGRYEQYF. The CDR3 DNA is TGTGCCAGCAGCTTAGCAGCGGGAGGCCGTTATGAGCAGTACTTC. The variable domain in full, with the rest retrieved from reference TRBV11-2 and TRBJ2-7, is EAGVAQSPRYKIIEKRQSVAFWCNPISGHATLYWYQQILGQGPKLLIQFQNNGVVDDSQLPKDRFSAERLKGVDSTLKIQPAKLEDSAVYLCASSLAAGGRYEQYFGPGTRLTVT.

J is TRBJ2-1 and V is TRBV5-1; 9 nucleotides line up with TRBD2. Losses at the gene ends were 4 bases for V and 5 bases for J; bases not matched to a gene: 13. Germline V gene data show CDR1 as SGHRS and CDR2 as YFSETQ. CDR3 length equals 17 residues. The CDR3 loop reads CASSVVARGRADNEQFF. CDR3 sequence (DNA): TGCGCCAGCAGCGTGGTGGCGCGCGGGAGGGCTGACAATGAGCAGTTCTTC.

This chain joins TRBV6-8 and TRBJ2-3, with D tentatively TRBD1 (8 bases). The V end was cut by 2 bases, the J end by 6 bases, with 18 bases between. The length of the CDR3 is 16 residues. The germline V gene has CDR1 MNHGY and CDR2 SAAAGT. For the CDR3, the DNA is TGTGCCAGCAGTTACGCCAAGACAGGGGAGGGGGATACGCAGTATTTT. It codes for CASSYAKTGEGDTQYF.

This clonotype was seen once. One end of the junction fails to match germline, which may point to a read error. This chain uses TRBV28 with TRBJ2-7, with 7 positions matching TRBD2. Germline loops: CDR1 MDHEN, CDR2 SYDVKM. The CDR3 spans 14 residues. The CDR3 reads CANSLGRDFDEQYF. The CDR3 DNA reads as TGTGCCAACAGTTTGGGGAGGGACTTTGACGAGCAGTACTTC.

This chain's CDR3 is CASSFRGAEDTQYF. CDR3 bases: TGTGCCAGCAGCTTTCGAGGGGCAGAAGATACGCAGTATTTT. The genes are TRBV6-5 and TRBJ2-3, with D perhaps matching TRBD1 or TRBD2 (5 bases each). Germline CDR1 reads MNHEY; CDR2 reads SVGAGI. Between the trimmed V and J ends, which lost 6 bases and 5 bases, there was a span of 15 bases. There are 14 residues in the CDR3.

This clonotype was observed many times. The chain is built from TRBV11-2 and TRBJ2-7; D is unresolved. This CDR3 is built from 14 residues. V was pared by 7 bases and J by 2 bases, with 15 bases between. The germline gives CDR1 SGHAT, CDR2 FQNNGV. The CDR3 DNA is TGTGCCAGCATCTTTCATCCGGGCCCCTACGAGCAGTACTTC. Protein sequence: CASIFHPGPYEQYF. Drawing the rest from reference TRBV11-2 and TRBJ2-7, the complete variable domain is EAGVAQSPRYKIIEKRQSVAFWCNPISGHATLYWYQQILGQGPKLLIQFQNNGVVDDSQLPKDRFSAERLKGVDSTLKIQPAKLEDSAVYLCASIFHPGPYEQYFGPGTRLTVT.

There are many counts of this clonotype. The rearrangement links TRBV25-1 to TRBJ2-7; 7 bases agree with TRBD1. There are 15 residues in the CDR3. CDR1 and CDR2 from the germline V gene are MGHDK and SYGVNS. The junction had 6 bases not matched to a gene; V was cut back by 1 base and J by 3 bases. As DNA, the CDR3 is TGTGCCAGCAGTGAATTTCGGGCAGGGGGCTACGAGCAGTACTTC. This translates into CASSEFRAGGYEQYF.

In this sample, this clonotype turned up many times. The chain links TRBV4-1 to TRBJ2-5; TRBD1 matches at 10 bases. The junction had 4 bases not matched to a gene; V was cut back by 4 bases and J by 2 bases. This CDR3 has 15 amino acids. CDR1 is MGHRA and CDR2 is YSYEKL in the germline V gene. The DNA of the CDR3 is TGCGCCAGCAGCCTCCCGGGACAGGGGCAAGAGACCCAGTACTTC. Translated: CASSLPGQGQETQYF.

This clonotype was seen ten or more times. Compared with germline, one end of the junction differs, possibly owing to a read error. The CDR3 bases are TGTGCCAGCAATTTACAGGGGACAGAAGTTTGGGGAGAGCAGTACTTC. It yields the protein CASNLQGTEVWGEQYF. The chain carries TRBV12-3 or TRBV12-4 and TRBJ2-7, with 7 bases fitting TRBD1. The CDR3 has 16 residues.

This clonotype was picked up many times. CDR3 region: CASSQQGSSYNEQFF. The DNA of the CDR3 is TGTGCCAGCAGTCAACAGGGGTCGTCCTACAATGAGCAGTTCTTC. V usage is TRBV2 and J usage is TRBJ2-1; 7 nucleotides line up with TRBD1. Germline V lookup: CDR1 SNHLY, CDR2 FYNNEI. The V segment lost 5 bases and the J segment 1 base; nucleotides outside the gene matches: 5. The CDR3 consists of 15 residues.

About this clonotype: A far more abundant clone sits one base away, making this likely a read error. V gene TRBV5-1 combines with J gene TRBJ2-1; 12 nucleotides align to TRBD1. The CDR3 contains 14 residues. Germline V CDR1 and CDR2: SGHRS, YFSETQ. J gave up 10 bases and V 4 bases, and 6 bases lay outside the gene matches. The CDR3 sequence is CASSGGQGAYEQFF. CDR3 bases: TGCGCCAGCAGCGGGGGACAGGGGGCCTACGAGCAGTTCTTC.

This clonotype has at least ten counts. The CDR3 loop is CASSLGSGTYEQYF. CDR3 in DNA: TGCGCCAGCAGCTTGGGTTCAGGTACCTACGAGCAGTACTTC. This chain joins TRBV5-1 and TRBJ2-7; unclear D gene. The CDR3 contains 14 residues. The germline V gene has CDR1 SGHRS and CDR2 YFSETQ. Trimming took off 0 bases at V and 2 bases at J, with 9 bases between the two ends.

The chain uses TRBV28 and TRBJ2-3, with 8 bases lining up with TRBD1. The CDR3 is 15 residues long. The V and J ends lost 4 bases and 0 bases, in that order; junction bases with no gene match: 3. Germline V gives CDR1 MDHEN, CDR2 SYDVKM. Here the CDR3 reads CASSSDRESTDTQYF. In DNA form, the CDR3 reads TGTGCCAGCAGTTCGGACAGGGAGAGCACAGATACGCAGTATTTT.

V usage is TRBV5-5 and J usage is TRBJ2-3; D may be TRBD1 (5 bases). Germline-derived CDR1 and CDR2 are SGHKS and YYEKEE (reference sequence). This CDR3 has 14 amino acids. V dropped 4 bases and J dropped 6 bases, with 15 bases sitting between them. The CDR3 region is CASSADWGPDTQYF. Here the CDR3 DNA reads TGTGCCAGCAGCGCAGACTGGGGCCCGGATACGCAGTATTTT.

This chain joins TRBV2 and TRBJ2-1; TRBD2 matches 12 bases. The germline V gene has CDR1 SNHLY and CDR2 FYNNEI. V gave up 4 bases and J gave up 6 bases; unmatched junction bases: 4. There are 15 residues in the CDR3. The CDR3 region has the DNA TGTGCCAGCAGTGCGACTAGCGGGAGTAGCAATGAGCAGTTCTTC. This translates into CASSATSGSSNEQFF.

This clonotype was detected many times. CDR3 bases: TGCGCCAGCAGCCAAGCGATAGCGGGGGGGCCAGGTGATACGCAGTATTTT. Amino acids: CASSQAIAGGPGDTQYF. The genes are TRBV4-3 and TRBJ2-3; 11 bases map to TRBD2. V gave up 1 base and J gave up 6 bases; unmatched junction bases: 9. This CDR3 contains 17 residues. Germline values: CDR1 LGHNA, CDR2 YSLEER.

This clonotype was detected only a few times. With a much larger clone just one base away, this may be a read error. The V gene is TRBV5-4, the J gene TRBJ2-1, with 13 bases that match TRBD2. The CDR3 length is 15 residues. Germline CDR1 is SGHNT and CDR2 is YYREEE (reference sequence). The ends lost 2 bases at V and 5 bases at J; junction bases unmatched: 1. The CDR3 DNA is TGTGCCAGCAGCTTAGGGACTAGCGGGAACAATGAGCAGTTCTTC. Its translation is CASSLGTSGNNEQFF.

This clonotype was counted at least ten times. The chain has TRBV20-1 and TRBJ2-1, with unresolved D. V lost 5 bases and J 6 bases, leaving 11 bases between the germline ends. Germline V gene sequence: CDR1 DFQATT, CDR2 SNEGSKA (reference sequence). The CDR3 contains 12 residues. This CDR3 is CSAPPVGNEQFF. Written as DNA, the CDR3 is TGCAGTGCTCCCCCTGTGGGCAATGAGCAGTTCTTC.

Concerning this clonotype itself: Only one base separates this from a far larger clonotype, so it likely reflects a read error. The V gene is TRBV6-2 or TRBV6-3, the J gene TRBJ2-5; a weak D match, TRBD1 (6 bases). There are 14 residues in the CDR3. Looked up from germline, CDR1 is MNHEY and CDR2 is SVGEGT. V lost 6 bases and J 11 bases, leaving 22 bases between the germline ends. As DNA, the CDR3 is TGTGCCAGCAGGGAACTCAGAGGGGACAATGAGCAGTACTTC. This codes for CASRELRGDNEQYF.

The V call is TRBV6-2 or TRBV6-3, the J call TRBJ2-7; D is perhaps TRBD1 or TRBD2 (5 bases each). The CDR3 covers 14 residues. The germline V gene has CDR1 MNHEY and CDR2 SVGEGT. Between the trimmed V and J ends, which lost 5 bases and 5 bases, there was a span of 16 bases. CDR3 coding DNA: TGTGCCAGCAGTCCCCGACGCCGGGGCAACGAGCAGTACTTC. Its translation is CASSPRRRGNEQYF.

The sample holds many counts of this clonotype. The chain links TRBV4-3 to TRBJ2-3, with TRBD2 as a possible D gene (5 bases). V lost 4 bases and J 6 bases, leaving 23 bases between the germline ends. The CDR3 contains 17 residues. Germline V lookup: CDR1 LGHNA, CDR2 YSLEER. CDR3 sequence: CASSPRRASPGGDTQYF. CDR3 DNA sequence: TGCGCCAGCAGCCCGAGGCGGGCCAGCCCGGGTGGGGATACGCAGTATTTT.

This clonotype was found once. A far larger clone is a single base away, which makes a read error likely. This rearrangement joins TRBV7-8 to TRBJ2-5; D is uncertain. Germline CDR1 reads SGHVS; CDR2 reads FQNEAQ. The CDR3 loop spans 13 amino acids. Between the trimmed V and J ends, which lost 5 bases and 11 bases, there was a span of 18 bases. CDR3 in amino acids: CASSPAARNEQYF. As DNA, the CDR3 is TGTGCCAGCAGCCCTGCCGCGCGTAATGAGCAGTACTTC.

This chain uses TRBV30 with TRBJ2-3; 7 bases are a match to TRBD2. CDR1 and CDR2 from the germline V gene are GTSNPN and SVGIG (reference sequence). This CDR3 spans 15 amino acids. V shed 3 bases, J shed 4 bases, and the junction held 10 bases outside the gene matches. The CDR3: CAWRATSPAPDTQYF. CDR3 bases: TGTGCCTGGAGGGCGACTAGCCCCGCCCCAGATACGCAGTATTTT. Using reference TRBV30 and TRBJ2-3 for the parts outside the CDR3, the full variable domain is SQTIHQWPATLVQPVGSPLSLECTVEGTSNPNLYWYRQAAGRGLQLLFYSVGIGQISSEVPQNLSASRPQDRQFILSSKKLLLSDSGFYLCAWRATSPAPDTQYFGPGTRLTVL.

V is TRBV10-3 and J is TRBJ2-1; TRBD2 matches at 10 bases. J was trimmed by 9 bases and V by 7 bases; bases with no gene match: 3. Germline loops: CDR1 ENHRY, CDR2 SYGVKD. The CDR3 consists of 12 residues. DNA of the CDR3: TGTGCCATCACTAGCGGGAGTAGTGAGCAGTTCTTC. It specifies CAITSGSSEQFF.

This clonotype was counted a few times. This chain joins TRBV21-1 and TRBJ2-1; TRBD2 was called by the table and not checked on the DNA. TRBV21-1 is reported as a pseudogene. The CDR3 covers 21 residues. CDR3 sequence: CASSTGGNGLAGGLSYNEQFF. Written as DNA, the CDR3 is TGTGCCAGCAGCACAGGGGGTAACGGACTAGCGGGAGGTCTGTCGTACAATGAGCAGTTCTTC.